A selection of T cell receptor beta chains follows, all from one sample in a study of cytomegalovirus exposure and HLA in healthy donors. Data came from immunoSEQ multiplex PCR; TCRdb stores just in-frame clones and leaves some out. The table lists around 130,000 clones. Sequencing was carried out using PBMCs. The origin of the receptors is an older woman in good health and CMV-seronegative. Each CDR3 is given with its conserved first and last residue. The order of the fields is D gene, J gene, V gene, CDR3 protein, CDR3 DNA. The D gene is left open where the match is weak.

.	TRBJ1-6	TRBV7-3	CASSIQVVGSPLHF	TGTGCCAGCAGCATTCAGGTCGTAGGATCACCCCTCCACTTT
TRBD2	TRBJ2-5	TRBV10-1	CASSEGLAGGQETQYF	TGCGCCAGCAGTGAGGGGTTAGCGGGAGGGCAAGAGACCCAGTACTTC
TRBD1	TRBJ2-7	TRBV10-3	CAISDGQALTYEQYF	TGTGCCATCAGTGATGGACAGGCCCTCACCTACGAGCAGTACTTC
TRBD2	TRBJ2-2	TRBV9	CASIPSRGREGLTGELFF	TGTGCCAGCATCCCCAGTAGGGGGCGGGAGGGCCTGACCGGGGAGCTGTTTTTT
.	TRBJ2-4	TRBV29-1	CSVNVGADIQYF	TGCAGCGTTAATGTGGGGGCGGACATTCAGTACTTC
.	TRBJ2-7	TRBV28	CASRAYQGIRNEQYF	TGTGCCAGCCGAGCATATCAGGGAATTAGAAACGAGCAGTACTTC
TRBD2	TRBJ2-7	TRBV7-3	CASSLGPGLAGGGSDEQYF	TGTGCCAGCAGCTTGGGCCCGGGACTAGCGGGAGGAGGTTCGGACGAGCAGTACTTC
.	TRBJ1-1	TRBV7-9	CASSFGNTEAFF	TGTGCCAGCAGCTTCGGGAACACTGAAGCTTTCTTT
.	TRBJ2-7	TRBV2	CASSQGNNEQYF	TGTGCCAGCAGTCAGGGGAACAACGAGCAGTACTTC
TRBD1	TRBJ2-5	TRBV29-1	CSADRVETQYF	TGCAGCGCTGACAGGGTTGAGACCCAGTACTTC
TRBD2	TRBJ2-2	TRBV5-1	CASSLVRSGGTANTGELFF	TGCGCCAGCAGCTTGGTTCGTAGCGGGGGGACCGCGAACACCGGGGAGCTGTTTTTT
.	TRBJ2-7	TRBV7-6	CASSLDYSYEQYF	TGTGCCAGCAGCTTGGACTACTCCTACGAGCAGTACTTC
.	TRBJ2-2	TRBV2	CASSAGPADTGELFF	TGTGCCAGCAGTGCAGGGCCTGCGGACACCGGGGAGCTGTTTTTT
.	TRBJ1-2	TRBV6-1	CASSEWAGLHGYTF	TGTGCCAGCAGTGAATGGGCAGGTCTGCATGGCTACACCTTC
.	TRBJ2-1	TRBV2	CASKGGLGGYNEQFF	TGTGCCAGCAAGGGGGGGCTAGGGGGATACAATGAGCAGTTCTTC
TRBD2	TRBJ2-7	TRBV19	CASSRRSSGSGVGSEQYF	TGTGCCAGTAGTCGCCGAAGTAGCGGGAGCGGGGTGGGGAGCGAGCAGTACTTC
TRBD1	TRBJ1-1	TRBV6-1	CASTGVAEAFF	TGTGCCAGTACAGGGGTCGCTGAAGCTTTCTTT
.	TRBJ2-3	TRBV2	CASSVVGRASTDTQYF	TGTGCCAGCAGTGTCGTTGGCAGGGCTAGCACAGATACGCAGTATTTT
.	TRBJ2-3	TRBV28	CASSTPSPPGTDTQYF	TGTGCCAGCAGTACACCGTCCCCGCCCGGCACAGATACGCAGTATTTT
TRBD2	TRBJ2-1	TRBV5-1	CASSSSGGTYNEQFF	TGCGCCAGCAGCTCCAGCGGGGGGACCTACAATGAGCAGTTCTTC
TRBD2	TRBJ2-1	TRBV28	CASSLQLAGGPVEQFF	TGTGCCAGCAGTCTCCAGCTAGCGGGAGGGCCGGTTGAGCAGTTCTTC
.	TRBJ2-2	TRBV4-2	CASSQDTEGSPGELFF	TGTGCCAGCAGCCAAGATACGGAGGGGTCCCCCGGGGAGCTGTTTTTT
.	TRBJ2-1	TRBV2	CASSGGQRTGNEQFF	TGTGCCAGCAGTGGGGGACAAAGGACGGGTAATGAGCAGTTCTTC
TRBD1	TRBJ2-5	TRBV5-1	CASSTRTGQGETQYF	TGCGCCAGCAGCACGCGGACAGGGCAGGGGGAGACCCAGTACTTC
.	TRBJ1-2	TRBV7-9	CASSPGGSGIGYTF	TGTGCCAGCAGCCCCGGGGGTTCTGGTATTGGCTACACCTTC
TRBD1	TRBJ1-2	TRBV11-2	CASSPSTGSGYTF	TGTGCCAGCAGCCCCTCGACAGGGTCTGGCTACACCTTC
.	TRBJ1-5	TRBV6-4	CASSDEGGNQPQHF	TGTGCCAGCAGTGACGAGGGGGGCAATCAGCCCCAGCATTTT
.	TRBJ2-1	TRBV5-6	CASSSPRTYNEQFF	TGTGCCAGCAGCAGCCCGAGGACATACAATGAGCAGTTCTTC
.	TRBJ2-7	TRBV5-5	CASSLVGSSYEQYF	TGTGCCAGCAGCTTGGTTGGGAGCTCCTACGAGCAGTACTTC
.	TRBJ1-6	TRBV7-3	CASSATALTGGPTALHF	TGTGCCAGCAGCGCAACCGCCTTGACAGGCGGACCCACCGCCCTCCACTTT